This entry lists 29 T cell receptor beta chains sequenced from one sample in a study of cytomegalovirus exposure and HLA in healthy donors. Data came from immunoSEQ multiplex PCR; TCRdb stores just in-frame clones and leaves some out. The sample has about 83,000 clones; around 96% are singletons. Sequenced input: PBMCs. The origin of the receptors is a woman between 18 and 29 years old in good health and CMV-seronegative.

The CDR3 coding sequence is TGCGCCAGCAGCCAACCCAACAAGGGGGCGAACCAAGAGACCCAGTACTTC. It encodes CASSQPNKGANQETQYF. The chain recombines TRBV4-1 with TRBJ2-5; 7 positions match TRBD1. CDR3 size: 17 residues. CDR1 is MGHRA and CDR2 is YSYEKL in the germline V gene. The V and J ends lost 2 bases and 0 bases, in that order; junction bases with no gene match: 9.

V usage is TRBV7-9 and J usage is TRBJ1-2; the D gene is possibly TRBD1 (6 bases). Trimming took off 5 bases at V and 7 bases at J, with 14 bases between the two ends. This CDR3 region has 13 residues. CDR1 SEHNR and CDR2 FQNEAQ come from the germline V gene (reference sequence). CDR3 protein: CASSLRDNLGYTF. CDR3 nucleotides: TGTGCCAGCAGCCTCCGGGACAATCTTGGCTACACCTTC.

The chain links TRBV7-9 to TRBJ2-7; TRBD1 is a possible D gene (6 bases). This CDR3 comprises 14 residues. V lost 5 bases and J 2 bases, leaving 13 bases between the germline ends. Germline loops: CDR1 SEHNR, CDR2 FQNEAQ (reference sequence). CDR3 residues: CASSPPGQAYEQYF. In DNA form, the CDR3 reads TGTGCCAGCAGCCCACCGGGACAAGCCTACGAGCAGTACTTC.

The chain combines TRBV28 with TRBJ1-2; perhaps TRBD1 as D (5 bases). Trimming removed 7 bases from V and 7 bases from J, with 10 bases in between. CDR1 is MDHEN, CDR2 SYDVKM, per germline. CDR3 length: 11 amino acids. The CDR3 region is CASTRGTGYTF. CDR3 nucleotide sequence: TGTGCCAGCACCCGGGGGACTGGCTACACCTTC.

This chain links TRBV6-1 with TRBJ2-7; possibly TRBD2 for D (6 bases). In germline, CDR1 is MNHNS, CDR2 SASEGT. Trimming left V 8 bases short and J 0 bases short, with 17 bases between. There are 15 residues in the CDR3. CDR3 protein: CASLFEMGGSYEQYF. CDR3 nucleotides: TGTGCCAGCCTCTTTGAGATGGGAGGCTCCTACGAGCAGTACTTC.

The rearrangement links TRBV15 to TRBJ2-3; unclear D gene. The V end was cut by 1 base, the J end by 2 bases, with 4 bases between. The CDR3 runs to 13 residues. Germline CDR1 is LNHNV and CDR2 is YYDKDF (reference sequence). The CDR3 sequence is CATSRVATDTQYF. Here the CDR3 DNA reads TGTGCCACCAGCAGAGTGGCCACAGATACGCAGTATTTT.

The chain couples TRBV5-4 to TRBJ2-7, with D possibly matching TRBD1 (6 bases). V shed 1 base and J shed 4 bases, with 12 bases lying between them. The CDR3 is made up of 14 amino acids. Germline CDR1 SGHNT, CDR2 YYREEE (reference sequence). CDR3 bases: TGTGCCAGCAGCTTGTCTACAGGGAATTACGAGCAGTACTTC. This encodes CASSLSTGNYEQYF.

The V and J genes are TRBV30 and TRBJ2-5; 7 bases fit TRBD1. The ends lost 8 bases at V and 5 bases at J; junction bases unmatched: 11. The length of the CDR3 is 13 residues. Germline V gene data show CDR1 as GTSNPN and CDR2 as SVGIG (reference sequence). DNA for the CDR3: TGTGCCGGGACGGGACAGCCTGGGGAGACCCAGTACTTC. This gives the protein CAGTGQPGETQYF.

The gene calls are TRBV7-9 and TRBJ1-1; TRBD1 matches at 8 bases. This CDR3 spans 15 amino acids. From germline, CDR1 is SEHNR and CDR2 FQNEAQ (reference sequence). The trim removed 3 bases at V and 4 bases at J, leaving 7 bases unmatched. The CDR3 sequence: CASSLAGQGGTEAFF. CDR3 nucleotide sequence: TGTGCCAGCAGCTTGGCCGGACAGGGAGGCACTGAAGCTTTCTTT.

The CDR3 sequence: CASSSPTGELFF. Here the CDR3 DNA reads TGTGCCAGCAGTTCCCCGACCGGGGAGCTGTTTTTT. The rearrangement links TRBV27 to TRBJ2-2; D remains unclear. Per germline, CDR1 MNHEY and CDR2 SMNVEV (reference sequence). V was pared by 4 bases and J by 5 bases, with 5 bases between. The CDR3 has 12 residues.

This sequence joins TRBV10-2 and TRBJ1-5; D might be TRBD1 (5 bases). V was shortened by 6 bases and J by 5 bases, with 14 bases between the two germline ends. The germline CDR1 and CDR2 sequences are WSHSY and SAAADI. This CDR3 is 14 amino acids long. In DNA, the CDR3 is TGCGCCAGCAGAGAGCAGGGCTGGGATCAGCCCCAGCATTTT. Its protein product is CASREQGWDQPQHF.

V gene TRBV28 combines with J gene TRBJ1-3; D possibly corresponds to TRBD1 (5 bases). In germline, CDR1 is MDHEN, CDR2 SYDVKM. The CDR3 has 12 amino acids. With 8 bases removed from V and 8 bases from J, the gap between germline ends came to 13 bases. The CDR3 DNA reads TGTGCCAGCCACCAAGTAGGGGACACCATATATTTT. The encoded protein is CASHQVGDTIYF.

This chain joins TRBV27 and TRBJ1-2; 7 bases map to TRBD1. CDR1 is MNHEY and CDR2 is SMNVEV in the germline V gene (reference sequence). V was pared by 6 bases and J by 2 bases, with 9 bases of the junction left unmatched. The CDR3 runs to 15 residues. CDR3 sequence: CASSLKTGLNYGYTF. CDR3 in DNA: TGTGCCAGCAGCCTTAAGACAGGGCTCAACTATGGCTACACCTTC.

V is TRBV5-1 and J is TRBJ2-7, with 9 bases matching TRBD2. Germline V lookup: CDR1 SGHRS, CDR2 YFSETQ. The CDR3 is made up of 15 amino acids. The ends lost 0 bases at V and 2 bases at J; junction bases unmatched: 3. The CDR3 reads CASSLGSGSAYEQYF. The CDR3 DNA reads as TGCGCCAGCAGCTTGGGTAGCGGGAGTGCCTACGAGCAGTACTTC.

The genes are TRBV23-1 and TRBJ2-6, with D possibly TRBD2 on 5 matching bases. TRBV23-1 is designated an ORF whose function remains uncertain. The CDR3 is made up of 22 amino acids. Trimming left V 4 bases short and J 4 bases short, with 32 bases between. The CDR3 is CASSPSSGGPRNPSGGANVLTF. CDR3 nucleotides: TGCGCCAGCAGTCCCTCTTCCGGAGGCCCCAGGAATCCATCTGGAGGGGCCAACGTCCTGACTTTC.

V gene TRBV27 combines with J gene TRBJ2-1; D uncertain. This CDR3 spans 14 amino acids. Germline V CDR1 and CDR2: MNHEY, SMNVEV (reference sequence). V shed 1 base and J shed 8 bases, with 12 bases lying between them. CDR3 nucleotides: TGTGCCAGCAGTTTATTGTGGTTTGAGGATGAGCAGTTCTTC. Its protein is CASSLLWFEDEQFF.

The V call is TRBV19, the J call TRBJ2-5, with D unresolved. The CDR3 spans 14 residues. Germline lookup yields CDR1 LNHDA and CDR2 SQIVND (reference sequence). V lost 6 bases, J lost 5 bases, and 16 bases lay in between. In DNA, the CDR3 is TGTGCCAGTAGCCGACACCCCTATTTGGAGACCCAGTACTTC. This codes for CASSRHPYLETQYF.

The DNA of the CDR3 is TGCAGCGCCGACGGACTAGCGGGAGAGGAGCAGTTCTTC. It yields the protein CSADGLAGEEQFF. This sequence joins TRBV29-1 and TRBJ2-1, with TRBD2 matching 13 bases. The CDR3 runs 13 residues. Losses at the gene ends were 7 bases for V and 10 bases for J; bases not matched to a gene: 7. Germline values: CDR1 SQVTM, CDR2 ANQGSEA.

The rearrangement links TRBV15 to TRBJ2-1; 9 bases agree with TRBD1. The CDR3 is 15 amino acids. The junction had 5 bases not matched to a gene; V was cut back by 5 bases and J by 3 bases. Germline lookup yields CDR1 LNHNV and CDR2 YYDKDF (reference sequence). CDR3 bases: TGTGCCACCAGCGGCCGGGACAGGGTCTACAATGAGCAGTTCTTC. Translation gives CATSGRDRVYNEQFF.

The chain is built from TRBV18 and TRBJ2-5, with TRBD2 as a possible D gene (5 bases). Trimming left V 6 bases short and J 0 bases short, with 20 bases between. Germline lookup yields CDR1 KGHSH and CDR2 LQKENI. The CDR3 is 17 residues long. CDR3 DNA sequence: TGTGCCAGCTCCCGAATACTAGTCTTACCGTACCAAGAGACCCAGTACTTC. Encoded protein: CASSRILVLPYQETQYF.

The rearrangement uses TRBV19 and TRBJ1-6; D perhaps matches TRBD1 (6 bases). Between the trimmed V and J ends, which lost 7 bases and 14 bases, there was a span of 18 bases. CDR1 is LNHDA, CDR2 SQIVND, per germline (reference sequence). The CDR3 runs 13 residues. The CDR3 sequence: CASTSRGAKSLHF. The CDR3 coding sequence is TGTGCCAGTACCTCCCGGGGGGCGAAGTCCCTCCACTTT.

The chain has TRBV7-9 and TRBJ2-7; 12 nucleotides align to TRBD2. The junction had 14 bases not matched to a gene; V was cut back by 5 bases and J by 12 bases. CDR3 size: 15 residues. CDR1 is SEHNR and CDR2 is FQNEAQ in the germline V gene (reference sequence). The CDR3 loop is CASSGGLAGPDNWYF. Here the CDR3 DNA reads TGTGCCAGCAGCGGCGGACTAGCGGGACCGGATAATTGGTACTTC.

This chain joins TRBV2 and TRBJ2-5, with 8 bases lining up with TRBD1. Germline V gene lookup returns CDR1 SNHLY and CDR2 FYNNEI. The junction had 9 bases not matched to a gene; V was cut back by 8 bases and J by 4 bases. This CDR3 spans 14 amino acids. The DNA of the CDR3 is TGTGCCAGCTACGACAGGGGATTGGGAGAGACCCAGTACTTC. This gives the protein CASYDRGLGETQYF.

This chain joins TRBV2 and TRBJ1-1, with D maybe TRBD1 (6 bases). This CDR3 comprises 13 residues. The V gene's germline CDR1 is SNHLY and CDR2 FYNNEI. The V end lost 8 bases, the J end lost 1 base, and 11 bases lay between the germline ends. The CDR3: CASGGQPNTEAFF. The CDR3 DNA reads TGTGCCAGCGGTGGACAGCCGAACACTGAAGCTTTCTTT.

The chain couples TRBV5-1 to TRBJ1-1, with TRBD1 identical over 8 bases. V was clipped by 4 bases and J by 4 bases; unmatched bases: 9. Germline CDR1 reads SGHRS; CDR2 reads YFSETQ. The CDR3 runs to 15 residues. In DNA, the CDR3 is TGCGCCAGCAGCACGACAGGGGACCCTACCACTGAAGCTTTCTTT. It yields the protein CASSTTGDPTTEAFF.

The rearrangement links TRBV2 to TRBJ2-3; tentatively, D is TRBD2 (6 bases). Trimming stripped 3 bases from V and 5 bases from J, with 12 bases between. This CDR3 spans 14 amino acids. The germline gives CDR1 SNHLY, CDR2 FYNNEI. This chain's CDR3 is CASSDGLKVDTQYF. The CDR3, as DNA: TGTGCCAGCAGTGACGGACTAAAGGTAGATACGCAGTATTTT.

The sample holds a few counts of this clone. The chain combines TRBV5-6 with TRBJ2-1; 11 bases align to TRBD2. V gave up 4 bases and J gave up 13 bases; unmatched junction bases: 13. The CDR3 covers 15 residues. The germline gives CDR1 SGHDT, CDR2 YYEEEE. The CDR3 DNA is TGTGCCAGCAGCACCTTGGCTCTAGCGGGAGGAGAACAGTTCTTC. Its protein product is CASSTLALAGGEQFF.

This chain connects TRBV7-2 to TRBJ2-1, with D possibly matching TRBD2 (6 bases). The CDR3 covers 15 residues. CDR1 and CDR2 from the germline V gene are SGHTA and FQGNSA. V gave up 4 bases and J gave up 0 bases, with 10 bases separating them. CDR3 in amino acids: CASSWDFGSYNEQFF. In nucleotides, the CDR3 is TGTGCCAGCAGCTGGGACTTTGGCTCCTACAATGAGCAGTTCTTC.

This chain connects TRBV2 to TRBJ2-3; 7 bases align to TRBD2. Per the germline V gene, CDR1 is SNHLY and CDR2 is FYNNEI. V was pared by 8 bases and J by 3 bases, with 5 bases of the junction left unmatched. The CDR3 runs to 13 residues. CDR3 sequence: CASPPGGTDTQYF. CDR3 nucleotide sequence: TGTGCCAGCCCGCCGGGAGGAACAGATACGCAGTATTTT.